The source of this T cell receptor beta chain is a study of post-analysis software for immune sequencing data. With regard to this clonotype: The antigen is unknown.

Findings and limits, study-wide: Included in a set of 5 or 6 TRBV segments more frequent in patients than controls were TRBV5-6, TRBV5-1 and TRBV20-1.

The CDR3 extends over 12 amino acids. The V and J ends lost 4 bases and 10 bases, in that order; junction bases with no gene match: 5. The germline V gene encodes CDR1 MNHEY and CDR2 SVGAGI. Libraries were made from TCR beta cDNA, and they carried unique molecular identifiers. MiXCR, run by TCRdb on the PCR reads, gives a single entry per CDR3 protein. The sample carries some 890,000 distinct CDR3 sequences, approximately 53% recorded once. The rearrangement uses TRBV6-5 and TRBJ1-1; 8 positions match TRBD1. The receptor comes from a girl aged 5 to 17 with multiple sclerosis. The source material was blood. CDR3 residues: CASSSQGVGAFF. The DNA of the CDR3 is TGTGCCAGCAGTTCACAGGGGGTCGGAGCTTTCTTT.